These T cell receptor beta chains were read from a single sample in a study of T cells in Graves' hyperthyroidism and ophthalmopathy. TCRdb processed the multiplex PCR reads anew with MiXCR; each CDR3 protein has one entry. This table holds around 520,000 distinct CDR3 sequences, around an eighth found once. The specimen sequenced was blood. The receptors shown here come from a woman between 18 and 29 years old with Graves' hyperthyroidism. Both conserved end residues are part of each CDR3. Fields, in order: CDR3 DNA, CDR3 protein, V gene, D gene, clone size, J gene. The D gene is left open where the match is weak. For some rows the clone size is stated as once, few or many, or as a class when expanded; others skip it.

DNA: TGTGCCAGCAGTTTAGGGCTGTTAAATCTACGGCCCTACAATGAGCAGTTCTTC; CDR3: CASSLGLLNLRPYNEQFF; V: TRBV12-3/TRBV12-4; D: -; size: many; J: TRBJ2-1
DNA: TGTGCCAGCAGCTCGTCGGACAGGAGTCCGACGGATCAGCCCCAGCATTTT; CDR3: CASSSSDRSPTDQPQHF; V: TRBV5-6; D: TRBD1; size: -; J: TRBJ1-5
DNA: TGTGCCATCGTCCCGGGACAGGGGGCTAGCAATCAGCCCCAGCATTTT; CDR3: CAIVPGQGASNQPQHF; V: TRBV28; D: TRBD1; size: many; J: TRBJ1-5
DNA: TGTGCTAGTGGTTTGGGGTCTCTTTCTAGCAATCAGCCCCAGCATTTT; CDR3: CASGLGSLSSNQPQHF; V: TRBV12-5; D: -; size: many; J: TRBJ1-5
DNA: TGTGCCAGCAGTTTATCGATAAGCCTTAACACTGAAGCTTTCTTT; CDR3: CASSLSISLNTEAFF; V: TRBV27; D: -; size: many; J: TRBJ1-1
DNA: TGTGCCAGCAGCCAGATTCAGAGGAACACTGAAGCTTTCTTT; CDR3: CASSQIQRNTEAFF; V: TRBV6-1; D: -; size: many; J: TRBJ1-1
DNA: TGTGCCAGTAGCCTAAGGAGGACAGCTGGCACGACAGATACGCAGTATTTT; CDR3: CASSLRRTAGTTDTQYF; V: TRBV19; D: -; size: few; J: TRBJ2-3
DNA: TGTGCCAGCACCCTACAGGGCAATGGCTACACCTTC; CDR3: CASTLQGNGYTF; V: TRBV7-8; D: -; size: many; J: TRBJ1-2
DNA: TGTGCCTGGAGTCCTTGTGGCGGCTACACCTTC; CDR3: CAWSPCGGYTF; V: TRBV30; D: -; size: -; J: TRBJ1-2
DNA: TGTGCCAGCAGTTTACGATCCGAAGCGGGAGGATGGGGGATATACTACAATGAGCAGTTCTTC; CDR3: CASSLRSEAGGWGIYYNEQFF; V: TRBV12-3/TRBV12-4; D: TRBD2; size: many; J: TRBJ2-1
DNA: TGTGCCAGTAGTACGACTTGGCAGTACACCTTC; CDR3: CASSTTWQYTF; V: TRBV19; D: -; size: few; J: TRBJ1-2
DNA: TGTGCCACCAGTGATTTCAATCCGCGACAGGGGATTCAGCCCCAGCATTTT; CDR3: CATSDFNPRQGIQPQHF; V: TRBV24-1; D: TRBD1; size: few; J: TRBJ1-5
DNA: TGTGCCAGCAGCTTAGATCTTCGTAATTCACCCCTCCACTTT; CDR3: CASSLDLRNSPLHF; V: TRBV11-2; D: -; size: many; J: TRBJ1-6
DNA: TGTGCCAGCAGCCTCGGGGACAGGGAATCCTACGAGCAGTACTTC; CDR3: CASSLGDRESYEQYF; V: TRBV12-3/TRBV12-4; D: TRBD1; size: many; J: TRBJ2-7
DNA: TGTGCCAGCAGTTTTTATGGGGTCACTGAAGCTTTCTTT; CDR3: CASSFYGVTEAFF; V: TRBV12-3/TRBV12-4; D: -; size: many; J: TRBJ1-1
DNA: TGTGCCTGGTCCGGGACACCCCCCTCCTACGAGCAGTACTTC; CDR3: CAWSGTPPSYEQYF; V: TRBV30; D: -; size: many; J: TRBJ2-7
DNA: TGTGCCAGCAGTTTGGGTGGTTTGAGTTCCAGCTCCTACAATGAGCAGTTCTTC; CDR3: CASSLGGLSSSSYNEQFF; V: TRBV12-3/TRBV12-4; D: -; size: -; J: TRBJ2-1
DNA: TGTGCCAGCAGCCCCGAGGGGAGTGGCTACACCTTC; CDR3: CASSPEGSGYTF; V: TRBV14; D: -; size: many; J: TRBJ1-2